The sequence of this T cell receptor beta chain was determined in a study of blood T cell repertoires in COVID-19. As for the study in general: Sites across the United States, Italy and Spain contributed samples from acute and convalescent COVID-19.

In the authors' methods: Amplified reference gene primers provided the basis for estimating nucleated cell counts. The data were produced by immunoSEQ multiplex PCR, yet TCRdb's version contains in-frame clones alone and is incomplete. That table furnishes V, J and clone size, whereas the DNA furnished D and trimming. The sample has under 250,000 clones, approximately 88% seen once. The germline V gene encodes CDR1 SGHRS and CDR2 YFSETQ. This CDR3 comprises 14 residues. The germline V and J ends were trimmed by 5 bases and 0 bases, with 9 bases remaining between them. Those enrolled, adults aged about 18 to 89 years, came from 20 to 25 US areas.

The chain carries TRBV5-1 and TRBJ1-3; D call uncertain. Sequenced sample: PBMCs or T cells enriched from blood (not recorded which). This TCR came from a woman aged 30 to 39 who had been exposed to COVID-19. The CDR3 here is CASRVGSSGNTIYF. CDR3 coding DNA: TGCGCCAGCAGGGTTGGTAGCTCTGGAAACACCATATATTTT.